This T cell receptor (beta chain) came from a study of preoperative IRX-2 immunotherapy in early breast cancer. Described treatment: preoperative locoregional IRX-2 cytokine immunotherapy. This CDR3 region has 15 residues. Germline assignment: CDR1 SGHRS and CDR2 YFSETQ. Trimming left V 5 bases short and J 0 bases short, with 14 bases between. The data were produced by immunoSEQ multiplex PCR, yet TCRdb's version contains in-frame clones alone and is incomplete. The table lists 20,000 to 30,000 clones, roughly 74% of them singletons. The chain carries TRBV5-1 and TRBJ1-2; D uncertain. This receptor was identified in a human donor with breast cancer. Specimen: lymph node tissue, collected before IRX-2 immunotherapy. CDR3 in DNA: TGCGCCAGCAGTATTCAGTCAGCCTCTAACTATGGCTACACCTTC. Translating gives CASSIQSASNYGYTF.